The TCR beta chain described here comes from a study of neoadjuvant anti-PD-1 for oral cavity cancer. Whole-study context: Before surgery, most patients got three to four biweekly 3 mg/kg nivolumab doses. Patients without progression got a fourth dose around day 43.

Assay: immunoSEQ multiplex PCR; the TCRdb copy retains only in-frame clones and omits some. The sample holds about 16,000 clones, about three quarters seen once. In germline, CDR1 is MNHEY, CDR2 SMNVEV (reference sequence). This CDR3 is 11 amino acids long. The V end was cut by 6 bases, the J end by 4 bases, with 6 bases between. The source is a person between 40 and 80 years old with oral cavity squamous cell carcinoma. This chain uses TRBV27 with TRBJ2-5; D gene ambiguous. Sequenced here: PBMCs, sampled before nivolumab (anti-PD-1) treatment. The CDR3 loop reads CASRGRETQYF. Written as DNA, the CDR3 is TGTGCCAGCAGGGGTCGAGAGACCCAGTACTTC.